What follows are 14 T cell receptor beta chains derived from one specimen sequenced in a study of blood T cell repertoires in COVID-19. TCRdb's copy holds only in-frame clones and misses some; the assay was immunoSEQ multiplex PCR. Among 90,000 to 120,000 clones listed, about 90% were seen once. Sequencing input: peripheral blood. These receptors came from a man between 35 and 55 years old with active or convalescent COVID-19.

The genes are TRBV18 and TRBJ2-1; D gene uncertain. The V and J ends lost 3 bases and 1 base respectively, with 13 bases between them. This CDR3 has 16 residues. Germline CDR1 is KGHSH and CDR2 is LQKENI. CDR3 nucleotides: TGTGCCAGCTCACCCGAGCTAGTTGGGTCCTACAATGAGCAGTTCTTC. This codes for CASSPELVGSYNEQFF.

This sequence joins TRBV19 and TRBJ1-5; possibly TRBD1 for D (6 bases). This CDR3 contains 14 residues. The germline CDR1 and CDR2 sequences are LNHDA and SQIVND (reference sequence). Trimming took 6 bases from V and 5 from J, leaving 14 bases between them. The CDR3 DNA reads TGTGCCAGTAGGGAGACTGGGGGCGATCAGCCCCAGCATTTT. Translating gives CASRETGGDQPQHF.

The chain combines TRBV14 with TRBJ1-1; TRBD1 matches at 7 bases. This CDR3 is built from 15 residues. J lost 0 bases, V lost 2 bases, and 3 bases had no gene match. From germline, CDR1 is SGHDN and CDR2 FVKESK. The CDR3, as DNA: TGTGCCAGCAGCCAAAGAACAGGGGTGAACACTGAAGCTTTCTTT. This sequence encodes CASSQRTGVNTEAFF.

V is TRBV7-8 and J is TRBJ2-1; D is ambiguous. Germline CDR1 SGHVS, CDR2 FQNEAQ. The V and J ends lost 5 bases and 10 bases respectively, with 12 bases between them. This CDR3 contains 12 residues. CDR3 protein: CASSPMAFEQFF. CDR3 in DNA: TGTGCCAGCAGCCCCATGGCTTTCGAGCAGTTCTTC.

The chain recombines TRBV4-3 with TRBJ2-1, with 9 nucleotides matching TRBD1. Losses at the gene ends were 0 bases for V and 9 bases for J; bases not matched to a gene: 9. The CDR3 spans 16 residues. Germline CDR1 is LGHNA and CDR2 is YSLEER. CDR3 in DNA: TGCGCCAGCAGCCAAGATTCCGGGACAGGGCGATTTGAGCAGTTCTTC. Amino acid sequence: CASSQDSGTGRFEQFF.

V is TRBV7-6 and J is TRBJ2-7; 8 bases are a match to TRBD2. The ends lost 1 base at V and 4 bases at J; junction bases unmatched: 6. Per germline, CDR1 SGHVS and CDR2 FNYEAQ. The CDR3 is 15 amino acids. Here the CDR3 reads CASSLVGAGVYEQYF. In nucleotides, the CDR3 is TGTGCCAGCAGCTTAGTAGGAGCGGGAGTTTACGAGCAGTACTTC.

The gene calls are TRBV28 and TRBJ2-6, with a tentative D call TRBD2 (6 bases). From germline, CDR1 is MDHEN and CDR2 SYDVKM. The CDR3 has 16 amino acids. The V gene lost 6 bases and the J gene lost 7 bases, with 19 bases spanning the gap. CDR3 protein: CASRLGRGYGANVLTF. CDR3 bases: TGTGCCAGCAGATTGGGGCGGGGATATGGAGCCAACGTCCTGACTTTC.

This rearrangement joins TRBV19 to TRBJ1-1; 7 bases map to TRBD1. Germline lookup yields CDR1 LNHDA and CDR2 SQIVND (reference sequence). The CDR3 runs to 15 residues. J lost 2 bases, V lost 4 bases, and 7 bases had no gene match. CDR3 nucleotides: TGTGCCAGTAGTACAATCGACAGGGACAACACTGAAGCTTTCTTT. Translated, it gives CASSTIDRDNTEAFF.

The CDR3 DNA is TGTGCCAGCAGCTTAAGTTCCGGGGGAAGCACAGATACGCAGTATTTT. This encodes CASSLSSGGSTDTQYF. This sequence joins TRBV7-9 and TRBJ2-3; D may be TRBD2 (6 bases). Germline V CDR1 and CDR2: SEHNR, FQNEAQ (reference sequence). The CDR3 totals 16 residues. V dropped 2 bases and J dropped 0 bases, with 12 bases sitting between them.

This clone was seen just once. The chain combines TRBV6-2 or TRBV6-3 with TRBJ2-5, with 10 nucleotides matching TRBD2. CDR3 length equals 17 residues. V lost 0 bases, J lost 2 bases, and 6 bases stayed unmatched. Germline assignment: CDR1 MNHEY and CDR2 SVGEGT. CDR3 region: CASSYSSSGRGQETQYF. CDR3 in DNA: TGTGCCAGCAGTTACTCGAGCAGCGGGAGGGGTCAAGAGACCCAGTACTTC.

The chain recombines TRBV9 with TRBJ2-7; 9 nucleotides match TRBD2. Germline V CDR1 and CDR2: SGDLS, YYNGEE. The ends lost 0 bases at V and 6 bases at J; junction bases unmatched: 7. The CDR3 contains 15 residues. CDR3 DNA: TGTGCCAGCAGCGTAGGTGGGCGGGAGGGCCTCGAGCAGTACTTC. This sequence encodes CASSVGGREGLEQYF.

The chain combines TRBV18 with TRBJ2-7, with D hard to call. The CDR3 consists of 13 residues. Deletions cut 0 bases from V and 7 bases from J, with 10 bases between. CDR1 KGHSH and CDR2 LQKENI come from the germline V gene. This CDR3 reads CASSPPGRVEQYF. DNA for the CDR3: TGTGCCAGCTCACCACCGGGCCGTGTTGAGCAGTACTTC.

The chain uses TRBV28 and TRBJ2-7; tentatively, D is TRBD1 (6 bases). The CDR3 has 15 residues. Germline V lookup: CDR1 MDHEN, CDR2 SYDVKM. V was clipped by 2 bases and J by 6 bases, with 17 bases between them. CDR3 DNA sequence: TGTGCCAGCAGTTTAGTTGGGCAGGGGTTAGGCGAGCAGTACTTC. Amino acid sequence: CASSLVGQGLGEQYF.

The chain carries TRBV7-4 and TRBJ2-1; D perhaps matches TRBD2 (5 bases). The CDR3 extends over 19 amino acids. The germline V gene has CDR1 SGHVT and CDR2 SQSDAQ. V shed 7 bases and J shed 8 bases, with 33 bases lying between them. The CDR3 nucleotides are TGTGCCAGCAACCAACCCTGGACTCCCATTGAGGATTTTGGGGATGAGCAGTTCTTC. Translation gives CASNQPWTPIEDFGDEQFF.